This entry lists 29 T cell receptor beta chains sequenced from one sample in a study of T cell clones after liver transplantation. Repertoires were generated with immunoSEQ multiplex PCR, while TCRdb's copy carries only in-frame clones and drops some. The sample has 95,000 to 110,000 clones; around 84% are singletons. The input for sequencing was CD4+ T cells from blood, taken around 48 months after liver transplant. The origin of the receptors is a human patient who received a liver transplant. Some of these T cells may belong to the graft donor.

The J gene is TRBJ1-1, the V gene TRBV18, with unresolved D. Germline V gives CDR1 KGHSH, CDR2 LQKENI. This CDR3 is built from 14 residues. With 3 bases removed from V and 0 bases from J, the gap between germline ends came to 8 bases. The CDR3 DNA sequence: TGTGCCAGCTCACCCGAAGCTTTGAACACTGAAGCTTTCTTT. Protein sequence: CASSPEALNTEAFF.

V and J are TRBV27 and TRBJ2-5; D not certain. The CDR3 covers 14 residues. Per germline, CDR1 MNHEY and CDR2 SMNVEV (reference sequence). With 5 bases removed from V and 2 bases from J, the gap between germline ends came to 12 bases. This CDR3 is CASSPSGSQETQYF. In DNA form, the CDR3 reads TGTGCCAGCAGTCCCTCGGGTAGTCAAGAGACCCAGTACTTC.

This chain uses TRBV7-6 with TRBJ1-4; D gene ambiguous. V was pared by 0 bases and J by 7 bases, with 6 bases between. This CDR3 contains 13 residues. Per germline, CDR1 SGHVS and CDR2 FNYEAQ. The CDR3 nucleotides read TGTGCCAGCAGCTTAGCCGTGTTTGAAAAACTGTTTTTT. Translating it yields CASSLAVFEKLFF.

As DNA, the CDR3 is TGCGCCAGCAGCCAAAGGACAGGGATTTCCTACAATGAGCAGTTCTTC. Amino acid sequence: CASSQRTGISYNEQFF. V is TRBV4-3 and J is TRBJ2-1, with 8 nucleotides matching TRBD1. V lost 2 bases and J lost 1; bases outside the gene matches: 4. The CDR3 totals 16 residues. Germline V CDR1 and CDR2: LGHNA, YSLEER.

With regard to this clone: The sample has other DNA sequences that encode this CDR3 too. The genes are TRBV5-1 and TRBJ1-2; possible D gene TRBD1, 6 bases. The length of the CDR3 is 16 residues. CDR1 SGHRS and CDR2 YFSETQ come from the germline V gene. Trimming shortened V by 5 bases and J by 0 bases, and 17 bases separated the two germline ends. For the CDR3, the DNA is TGCGCCAGCAGTCGGGCGACGGGGGCCTCTAACTATGGCTACACCTTC. Translating it yields CASSRATGASNYGYTF.

This chain uses TRBV5-5 with TRBJ1-2; 7 bases map to TRBD1. J was trimmed by 5 bases and V by 4 bases; bases with no gene match: 11. The CDR3 has 15 residues. The germline gives CDR1 SGHKS, CDR2 YYEKEE (reference sequence). The CDR3: CASSPPGQRGYGYTF. CDR3 in DNA: TGTGCCAGCAGCCCTCCGGGACAGAGGGGGTATGGCTACACCTTC.

The chain links TRBV6-1 to TRBJ1-3, with D maybe TRBD1 (5 bases). This CDR3 spans 14 amino acids. The germline V gene has CDR1 MNHNS and CDR2 SASEGT. V was shortened by 5 bases and J by 3 bases, with 11 bases between the two germline ends. The CDR3 is CASSLGTGGNTIYF. In DNA form, the CDR3 reads TGTGCCAGCAGTTTAGGGACGGGTGGAAACACCATATATTTT.

The gene calls are TRBV4-2 and TRBJ2-1, with 12 bases that match TRBD2. J lost 7 bases, V lost 4 bases, and 8 bases had no gene match. CDR3 length: 16 residues. Germline V gives CDR1 LGHNA, CDR2 YNFKEQ. The CDR3 DNA follows: TGTGCCAGCAGCCTTCGACTAGCGGGAGCCGGGAATGAGCAGTTCTTC. It translates to CASSLRLAGAGNEQFF.

The chain has TRBV28 and TRBJ2-1; D not resolved. Looked up from germline, CDR1 is MDHEN and CDR2 is SYDVKM. The CDR3 consists of 12 residues. Between the trimmed V and J ends, which lost 6 bases and 2 bases, there was a span of 5 bases. DNA for the CDR3: TGTGCCAGCAGAACAACCTACAATGAGCAGTTCTTC. Translated, it gives CASRTTYNEQFF. Complete variable domain (other parts from reference TRBV28 and TRBJ2-1): DVKVTQSSRYLVKRTGEKVFLECVQDMDHENMFWYRQDPGLGLRLIYFSYDVKMKEKGDIPEGYSVSREKKERFSLILESASTNQTSMYLCASRTTYNEQFFGPGTRLTVL.

This clone was seen just once. V and J are TRBV7-2 and TRBJ2-7, with D tentatively TRBD1 (6 bases). V lost 5 bases and J 4 bases, leaving 18 bases between the germline ends. Germline CDR1 is SGHTA and CDR2 is FQGNSA. CDR3 size: 15 residues. The CDR3 DNA follows: TGTGCCAGCAGCACCTTACAGGGCTCCCCTTACGAGCAGTACTTC. Translating gives CASSTLQGSPYEQYF. The whole variable domain, filled in from reference TRBV7-2 and TRBJ2-7, reads GAGVSQSPSNKVTEKGKDVELRCDPISGHTALYWYRQSLGQGLEFLIYFQGNSAPDKSGLPSDRFSAERTGGSVSTLTIQRTQQEDSAVYLCASSTLQGSPYEQYFGPGTRLTVT.

The chain combines TRBV5-1 with TRBJ1-1; tentatively, D is TRBD1 (6 bases). The CDR3 totals 14 residues. Germline values: CDR1 SGHRS, CDR2 YFSETQ. The germline V and J ends were trimmed by 0 bases and 7 bases, with 13 bases remaining between them. The CDR3 loop reads CASSLERGDIEAFF. As DNA, the CDR3 is TGCGCCAGCAGCTTGGAACGGGGGGACATTGAAGCTTTCTTT. The full variable domain, with the rest looked up from reference TRBV5-1 and TRBJ1-1, is KAGVTQTPRYLIKTRGQQVTLSCSPISGHRSVSWYQQTPGQGLQFLFEYFSETQRNKGNFPGRFSGRQFSNSRSEMNVSTLELGDSALYLCASSLERGDIEAFFGQGTRLTVV.

This sequence joins TRBV5-1 and TRBJ2-5, with D possibly matching TRBD1 (6 bases). The CDR3 spans 16 residues. CDR1 and CDR2 from the germline V gene are SGHRS and YFSETQ. V dropped 0 bases and J dropped 5 bases, with 17 bases sitting between them. The CDR3 region is CASSLASQGKGETQYF. Here the CDR3 DNA reads TGCGCCAGCAGCTTGGCCAGCCAGGGGAAGGGGGAGACCCAGTACTTC.

The chain couples TRBV19 to TRBJ2-3, with D unresolved. Germline CDR1 reads LNHDA; CDR2 reads SQIVND (reference sequence). Trimming pared 6 bases from V and 2 bases from J, leaving 15 bases between. This CDR3 contains 15 residues. CDR3 sequence: CASSAGIIPTDTQYF. Here the CDR3 DNA reads TGTGCCAGTAGCGCTGGGATCATTCCCACAGATACGCAGTATTTT.

This clone occurred a few times. The V call is TRBV28, the J call TRBJ2-5; TRBD2 is a possible D gene (6 bases). V dropped 6 bases and J dropped 5 bases, with 16 bases sitting between them. The CDR3 is 14 amino acids. CDR1 is MDHEN and CDR2 is SYDVKM in the germline V gene. The CDR3 loop is CASSTGGPGETQYF. CDR3 nucleotides: TGTGCCAGCAGCACCGGAGGGCCCGGTGAGACCCAGTACTTC.

The gene calls are TRBV4-3 and TRBJ2-7; tentative D call: TRBD2 (5 bases). The CDR3 runs 16 residues. V was shortened by 0 bases and J by 2 bases, with 14 bases between the two germline ends. Germline V lookup: CDR1 LGHNA, CDR2 YSLEER. The CDR3 nucleotides read TGCGCCAGCAGCCAAGAGCCATCCGGACTTCCCTACGAGCAGTACTTC. It encodes CASSQEPSGLPYEQYF.

The rearrangement joins TRBV7-3 to TRBJ2-3; TRBD2 aligns across 14 bases. J gave up 5 bases and V 3 bases, and 4 bases lay outside the gene matches. This CDR3 region has 16 residues. Germline CDR1 SGHTA, CDR2 FQGTGA. CDR3 residues: CASSLGLAGVGDTQYF. The CDR3 DNA is TGTGCCAGCAGCTTGGGACTAGCGGGAGTAGGAGATACGCAGTATTTT. Full variable domain (missing parts from reference TRBV7-3 and TRBJ2-3): GAGVSQTPSNKVTEKGKYVELRCDPISGHTALYWYRQSLGQGPEFLIYFQGTGAADDSGLPNDRFFAVRPEGSVSTLKIQRTERGDSAVYLCASSLGLAGVGDTQYFGPGTRLTVL.

V usage is TRBV28 and J usage is TRBJ2-5, with D perhaps assigned TRBD1 or TRBD2 (5 bases each). Germline CDR1 reads MDHEN; CDR2 reads SYDVKM. V lost 6 bases to trimming and J lost 2 bases, with 16 bases between them. CDR3 length: 15 amino acids. The CDR3 sequence is CASRPPGRVQETQYF. As DNA, the CDR3 is TGTGCCAGCAGACCACCGGGACGGGTTCAAGAGACCCAGTACTTC.

V gene TRBV5-8 combines with J gene TRBJ2-7; D remains unclear. This CDR3 region has 15 residues. Trimming shortened V by 6 bases and J by 2 bases, and 18 bases separated the two germline ends. Germline CDR1 and CDR2: SGHTS and YDEGEE. The CDR3 region has the DNA TGTGCCAGCACTAAAGGTGCAGTGCTGACCTACGAGCAGTACTTC. Its protein product is CASTKGAVLTYEQYF.

The rearrangement uses TRBV15 and TRBJ2-4; 7 bases match TRBD2. The V gene end was trimmed by 0 bases and the J gene end by 8 bases; junction bases not matched to a gene: 16. CDR3 length: 18 residues. Germline V gives CDR1 LNHNV, CDR2 YYDKDF (reference sequence). This chain's CDR3 is CATSRESGSYGGGDIQYF. As DNA, the CDR3 is TGTGCCACCAGCAGAGAGAGCGGGTCATACGGCGGGGGAGACATTCAGTACTTC.

The chain's CDR3 is CAWSHPSGRVDEQFF. CDR3 DNA: TGTGCCTGGAGCCACCCTAGCGGGAGGGTAGATGAGCAGTTCTTC. This rearrangement joins TRBV30 to TRBJ2-1; 12 bases are shared with TRBD2. The V gene end was trimmed by 3 bases and the J gene end by 8 bases; junction bases not matched to a gene: 8. CDR3 length: 15 residues. Germline CDR1 and CDR2: GTSNPN and SVGIG (reference sequence).

This rearrangement joins TRBV20-1 to TRBJ1-2, with no clear D. Germline CDR1 DFQATT, CDR2 SNEGSKA (reference sequence). The V end lost 5 bases, the J end lost 10 bases, and 5 bases lay between the germline ends. The CDR3 is 8 residues long. CDR3 loop: CSASDYTF. The DNA of the CDR3 is TGCAGTGCTTCGGACTACACCTTC.

The genes are TRBV7-6 and TRBJ2-5; D perhaps matches TRBD2 (5 bases). The CDR3 loop spans 13 amino acids. The germline CDR1 and CDR2 sequences are SGHVS and FNYEAQ. V dropped 0 bases and J dropped 5 bases, with 7 bases sitting between them. The CDR3 loop reads CASSLASGETQYF. CDR3 DNA sequence: TGTGCCAGCAGCTTAGCGTCGGGGGAGACCCAGTACTTC.

The chain couples TRBV18 to TRBJ2-7; D is unresolved. V gave up 2 bases and J gave up 3 bases, with 11 bases separating them. The CDR3 has 14 residues. CDR1 is KGHSH, CDR2 LQKENI, per germline. The CDR3 DNA reads TGTGCCAGCTCACCAAAAGAGGCGGACTACGAGCAGTACTTC. Its protein is CASSPKEADYEQYF.

The J gene is TRBJ1-5, the V gene TRBV4-1; D is undetermined. Trimming removed 0 bases from V and 0 bases from J, with 6 bases in between. This CDR3 is 15 amino acids long. Germline CDR1 and CDR2: MGHRA and YSYEKL. The CDR3 spells CASSQEGPSNQPQHF. CDR3 nucleotide sequence: TGCGCCAGCAGCCAAGAAGGTCCTAGCAATCAGCCCCAGCATTTT.

The rearrangement joins TRBV6-1 to TRBJ1-5; D is perhaps TRBD1 (5 bases). V lost 3 bases, J lost 6 bases, and 9 bases lay in between. The CDR3 sequence is 13 residues long. CDR1 and CDR2 (germline): MNHNS, SASEGT. In DNA, the CDR3 is TGTGCCAGCAGTGACAGGGCCGCTCAGCCCCAGCATTTT. Protein: CASSDRAAQPQHF.

V and J are TRBV5-1 and TRBJ2-1; 9 positions match TRBD2. The germline CDR1 and CDR2 sequences are SGHRS and YFSETQ. CDR3 length: 17 amino acids. Unmatched junction bases numbered 6, after V lost 0 bases and J lost 2 bases. The CDR3 DNA reads as TGCGCCAGCAGCTTGGTCACTAGCGGGTGGGCCTACAATGAGCAGTTCTTC. The encoded protein is CASSLVTSGWAYNEQFF.

The gene calls are TRBV9 and TRBJ1-4; TRBD1 agrees at 7 bases. This CDR3 has 15 amino acids. The V gene's germline CDR1 is SGDLS and CDR2 YYNGEE. Losses at the gene ends were 4 bases for V and 7 bases for J; bases not matched to a gene: 10. CDR3 residues: CASSPTGARGEKLFF. The CDR3 nucleotides read TGTGCCAGCAGCCCTACAGGGGCTCGGGGTGAAAAACTGTTTTTT.

This clone came up many times. V is TRBV6-1 and J is TRBJ1-3; perhaps TRBD1 as D (6 bases). This CDR3 is built from 15 residues. Per germline, CDR1 MNHNS and CDR2 SASEGT. The germline V and J ends were trimmed by 6 bases and 0 bases, with 12 bases remaining between them. CDR3 protein: CASSGTPLSGNTIYF. In nucleotides, the CDR3 is TGTGCCAGCAGCGGGACACCGCTCTCTGGAAACACCATATATTTT.

This clone is a singleton in its sample. This chain links TRBV7-9 with TRBJ1-2; D unclear. CDR3 length equals 14 residues. V gave up 1 base and J gave up 8 bases, with 14 bases separating them. Germline CDR1 reads SEHNR; CDR2 reads FQNEAQ (reference sequence). Here the CDR3 reads CASSLVRPDPGYTF. CDR3 in DNA: TGTGCCAGCAGCTTAGTCCGGCCCGACCCAGGCTACACCTTC.